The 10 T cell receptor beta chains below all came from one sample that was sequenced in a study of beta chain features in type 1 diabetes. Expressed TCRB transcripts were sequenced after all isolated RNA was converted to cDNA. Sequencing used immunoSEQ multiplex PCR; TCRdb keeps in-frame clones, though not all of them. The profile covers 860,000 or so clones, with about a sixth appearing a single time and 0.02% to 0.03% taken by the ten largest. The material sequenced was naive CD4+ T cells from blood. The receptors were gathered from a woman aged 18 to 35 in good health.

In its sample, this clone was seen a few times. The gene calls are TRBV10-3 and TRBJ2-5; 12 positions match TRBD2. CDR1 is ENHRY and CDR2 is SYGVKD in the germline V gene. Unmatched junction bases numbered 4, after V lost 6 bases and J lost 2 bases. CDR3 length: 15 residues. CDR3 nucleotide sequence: TGTGCCATCAGATCTAGCGGGAGGGGACAAGAGACCCAGTACTTC. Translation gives CAIRSSGRGQETQYF.

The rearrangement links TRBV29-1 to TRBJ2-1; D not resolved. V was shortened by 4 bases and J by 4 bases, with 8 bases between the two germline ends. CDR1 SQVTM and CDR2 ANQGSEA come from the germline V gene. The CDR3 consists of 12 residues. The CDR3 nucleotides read TGCAGCGTTGTGTCCCCTTACAATGAGCAGTTCTTC. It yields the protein CSVVSPYNEQFF.

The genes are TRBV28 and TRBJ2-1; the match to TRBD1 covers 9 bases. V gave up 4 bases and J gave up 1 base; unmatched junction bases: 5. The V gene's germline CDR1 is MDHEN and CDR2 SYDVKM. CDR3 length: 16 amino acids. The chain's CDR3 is CASSSNRGQSYNEQFF. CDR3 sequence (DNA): TGTGCCAGCAGTTCGAACAGGGGGCAATCCTACAATGAGCAGTTCTTC.

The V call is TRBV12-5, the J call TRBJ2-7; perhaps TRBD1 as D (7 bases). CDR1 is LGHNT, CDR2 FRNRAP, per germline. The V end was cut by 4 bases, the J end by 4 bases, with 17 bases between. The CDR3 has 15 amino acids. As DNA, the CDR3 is TGTGCTAGTGGTTGGCGGGGCAGGGGGAAGTACGAGCAGTACTTC. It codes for CASGWRGRGKYEQYF.

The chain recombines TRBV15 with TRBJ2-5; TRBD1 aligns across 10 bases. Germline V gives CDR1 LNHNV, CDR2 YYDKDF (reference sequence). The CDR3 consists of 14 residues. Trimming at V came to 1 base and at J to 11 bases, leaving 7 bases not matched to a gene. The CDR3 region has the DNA TGTGCCACCAGCAGAGGACAGGGGGCTCAGGAGCAGTACTTC. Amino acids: CATSRGQGAQEQYF.

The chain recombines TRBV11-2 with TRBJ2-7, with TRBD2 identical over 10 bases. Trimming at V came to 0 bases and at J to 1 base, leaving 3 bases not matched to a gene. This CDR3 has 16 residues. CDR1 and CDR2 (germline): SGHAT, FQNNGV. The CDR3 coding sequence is TGTGCCAGCAGCTTAGATACTAGCGGGATTTCCTACGAGCAGTACTTC. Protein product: CASSLDTSGISYEQYF.

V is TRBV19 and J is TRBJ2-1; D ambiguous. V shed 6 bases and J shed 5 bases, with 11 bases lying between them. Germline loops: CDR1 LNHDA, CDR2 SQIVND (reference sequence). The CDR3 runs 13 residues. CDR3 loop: CASRSPDHNEQFF. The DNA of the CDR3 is TGTGCCAGTAGGTCGCCAGACCACAATGAGCAGTTCTTC.

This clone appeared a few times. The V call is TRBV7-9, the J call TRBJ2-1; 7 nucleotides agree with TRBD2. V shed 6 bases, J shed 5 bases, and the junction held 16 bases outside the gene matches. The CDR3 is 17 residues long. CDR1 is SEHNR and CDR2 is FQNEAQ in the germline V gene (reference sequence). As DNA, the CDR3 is TGTGCCAGCAGTTTCATATTCGCCCCGGGACTAAACAATGAGCAGTTCTTC. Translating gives CASSFIFAPGLNNEQFF.

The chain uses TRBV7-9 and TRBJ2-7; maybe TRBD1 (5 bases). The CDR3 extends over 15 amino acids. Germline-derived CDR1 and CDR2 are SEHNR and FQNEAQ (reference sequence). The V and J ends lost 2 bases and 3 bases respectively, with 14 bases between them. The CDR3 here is CASSLQGGRVYEQYF. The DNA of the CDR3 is TGTGCCAGCAGCTTACAGGGTGGACGAGTCTACGAGCAGTACTTC.

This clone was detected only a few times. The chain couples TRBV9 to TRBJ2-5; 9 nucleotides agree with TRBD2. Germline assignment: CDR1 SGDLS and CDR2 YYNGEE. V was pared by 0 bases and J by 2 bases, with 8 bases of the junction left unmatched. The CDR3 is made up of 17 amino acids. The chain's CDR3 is CASSVDRGLAGQETQYF. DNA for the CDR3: TGTGCCAGCAGCGTAGATCGGGGCCTAGCGGGACAAGAGACCCAGTACTTC.